These 24 T cell receptor beta chains share one sample of origin, sequenced in a study of shared clonotypes between healthy human individuals. Positive CCR7 selection of CD45RO-negative cells yielded the naive CD8 cells, and terminally differentiated effector memory CD45RA+ cells were excluded. Assay: immunoSEQ multiplex PCR; the TCRdb copy retains only in-frame clones and omits some. The sample has 800,000 to 950,000 clones; just over 95% are singletons. The sequenced sample was naive CD8+ T cells sorted from blood. The receptor source for this set is a man aged 25 to 45 in good health.

The chain uses TRBV6-6 and TRBJ2-1; the match to TRBD1 covers 10 bases. This CDR3 is built from 16 residues. V dropped 4 bases and J dropped 6; count of bases not matched to a gene: 9. In germline, CDR1 is MNHNY, CDR2 SVGAGI (reference sequence). The CDR3 bases are TGTGCCAGCAGTTGGGTCATTCGGGACAGGGGCAATGAGCAGTTCTTC. This codes for CASSWVIRDRGNEQFF.

J is TRBJ2-7 and V is TRBV27; 13 nucleotides align to TRBD2. CDR1 is MNHEY and CDR2 is SMNVEV in the germline V gene (reference sequence). V trimming: 5 bases; J trimming: 6 bases; junction bases outside the gene matches: 4. The CDR3 contains 14 residues. The CDR3 loop reads CASSLGTSGIEQYF. CDR3 coding DNA: TGTGCCAGCAGTCTCGGGACTAGCGGGATCGAGCAGTACTTC.

V usage is TRBV2 and J usage is TRBJ2-1; no clear D. Germline CDR1 is SNHLY and CDR2 is FYNNEI. The ends were cut back, 3 bases at V and 3 bases at J, with 6 bases in the middle. The CDR3 extends over 13 amino acids. The CDR3 loop reads CASSDSNYNEQFF. The CDR3 coding sequence is TGTGCCAGCAGTGATTCCAACTACAATGAGCAGTTCTTC.

This clone was recorded once. The chain has TRBV27 and TRBJ2-7; 8 positions match TRBD1. Unmatched junction bases numbered 8, after V lost 0 bases and J lost 4 bases. This CDR3 contains 16 residues. Germline V gene sequence: CDR1 MNHEY, CDR2 SMNVEV (reference sequence). The CDR3 region is CASSLSAGGMGYEQYF. CDR3 nucleotide sequence: TGTGCCAGCAGTTTATCGGCAGGGGGCATGGGTTACGAGCAGTACTTC.

V gene TRBV7-2 combines with J gene TRBJ2-7; maybe TRBD1 (6 bases). The germline CDR1 and CDR2 sequences are SGHTA and FQGNSA. The CDR3 spans 14 residues. Trimming removed 1 base from V and 4 bases from J, with 11 bases in between. This chain's CDR3 is CASSLVPQGYEQYF. In nucleotides, the CDR3 is TGTGCCAGCAGCTTAGTCCCACAGGGTTACGAGCAGTACTTC.

The V call is TRBV10-2, the J call TRBJ2-7; 9 bases fit TRBD1. Per germline, CDR1 WSHSY and CDR2 SAAADI. This CDR3 comprises 14 residues. J was trimmed by 3 bases and V by 6 bases; bases with no gene match: 6. CDR3 amino acids: CASSRTGVDYEQYF. CDR3 sequence (DNA): TGCGCCAGCAGCAGGACAGGGGTCGACTACGAGCAGTACTTC.

DNA for the CDR3: TGCGCCAGCAGCGGGGGCTCTGGAAACACCATATATTTT. Its protein product is CASSGGSGNTIYF. This chain connects TRBV4-3 to TRBJ1-3; a possible D gene is TRBD1 (5 bases). The CDR3 totals 13 residues. The germline V and J ends were trimmed by 5 bases and 0 bases, with 5 bases remaining between them. CDR1 is LGHNA, CDR2 YSLEER, per germline.

This clone was counted a single time. V gene TRBV27 combines with J gene TRBJ2-5; unclear D gene. The V end was cut by 3 bases, the J end by 5 bases, with 13 bases between. There are 14 residues in the CDR3. Germline V gene lookup returns CDR1 MNHEY and CDR2 SMNVEV (reference sequence). This chain's CDR3 is CASSLVVSGETQYF. CDR3 coding DNA: TGTGCCAGCAGTTTGGTCGTTAGTGGGGAGACCCAGTACTTC.

The chain carries TRBV29-1 and TRBJ2-7; D not certain. The CDR3 has 11 residues. The germline V gene encodes CDR1 SQVTM and CDR2 ANQGSEA. V was pared by 3 bases and J by 7 bases, with 10 bases between. The CDR3 DNA sequence: TGCAGCGTTGACTTGCTTGGGGAGCAGTACTTC. Translating it yields CSVDLLGEQYF.

V and J are TRBV7-9 and TRBJ2-5, with 10 bases fitting TRBD2. CDR3 length: 17 residues. Trimming removed 0 bases from V and 5 bases from J; junction bases left unmatched: 9. CDR1 SEHNR and CDR2 FQNEAQ come from the germline V gene (reference sequence). The DNA for the CDR3 is TGTGCCAGCAGCTTAGCGGGTCTAGCGGGAGTCGGGGAGACCCAGTACTTC. The encoded protein is CASSLAGLAGVGETQYF.

The J gene is TRBJ2-7, the V gene TRBV15; D gene ambiguous. The CDR3 covers 12 residues. The V gene's germline CDR1 is LNHNV and CDR2 YYDKDF (reference sequence). Trimming pared 8 bases from V and 10 bases from J, leaving 18 bases between. The CDR3 region is CATGQPPLAQYF. CDR3 bases: TGTGCCACCGGGCAGCCACCTCTCGCACAGTACTTC.

J is TRBJ1-1 and V is TRBV5-1; no definite D call. The CDR3 has 15 residues. V lost 0 bases to trimming and J lost 0 bases, with 9 bases between them. Germline V gene sequence: CDR1 SGHRS, CDR2 YFSETQ. The CDR3 reads CASSLGPGMNTEAFF. The CDR3 DNA reads TGCGCCAGCAGCTTGGGACCGGGTATGAACACTGAAGCTTTCTTT.

The chain employs TRBV5-8 and TRBJ2-7, with TRBD1 as a possible D gene (5 bases). Germline CDR1 is SGHTS and CDR2 is YDEGEE. The CDR3 consists of 13 residues. Trimming stripped 5 bases from V and 3 bases from J, with 12 bases between. The CDR3, as DNA: TGTGCCAGCAGACTACAGGCGCACTACGAGCAGTACTTC. This sequence encodes CASRLQAHYEQYF.

This clone was seen a few times. The V call is TRBV5-1, the J call TRBJ2-5; a weak D match, TRBD1 (6 bases). Germline V gene data show CDR1 as SGHRS and CDR2 as YFSETQ. The CDR3 contains 15 residues. V was cut by 0 bases and J by 1 base, with 10 bases left in between. The CDR3 coding sequence is TGCGCCAGCAGCTTGGCAGGGGATATCCAAGAGACCCAGTACTTC. Protein sequence: CASSLAGDIQETQYF.

This clone was detected once. The CDR3 nucleotides are TGTGCCAGCAGGGCCCTGAGCGTCTCCTACGAGCAGTACTTC. It is translated as CASRALSVSYEQYF. This rearrangement joins TRBV7-2 to TRBJ2-7; D not certain. The length of the CDR3 is 14 residues. CDR1 is SGHTA, CDR2 FQGNSA, per germline. Trimming took off 6 bases at V and 0 bases at J, with 12 bases between the two ends.

The chain recombines TRBV11-2 with TRBJ1-4, with D unclear. Germline V gives CDR1 SGHAT, CDR2 FQNNGV. The CDR3 covers 11 residues. The germline V and J ends were trimmed by 5 bases and 8 bases, with 6 bases remaining between them. CDR3 sequence (DNA): TGTGCCAGCAGCCAGAAGGAAAAACTGTTTTTT. Translating it yields CASSQKEKLFF.

V and J are TRBV7-9 and TRBJ2-3, with a weak D call TRBD2 (5 bases). CDR1 and CDR2 from the germline V gene are SEHNR and FQNEAQ (reference sequence). Trimming removed 1 base from V and 3 bases from J, with 20 bases in between. This CDR3 region has 18 residues. CDR3 region: CASSLDFMGGLDTDTQYF. Written as DNA, the CDR3 is TGTGCCAGCAGCTTAGACTTTATGGGCGGGCTAGATACAGATACGCAGTATTTT.

V usage is TRBV7-8 and J usage is TRBJ2-6; either TRBD1 or TRBD2 may fit D (5 bases each). Germline lookup yields CDR1 SGHVS and CDR2 FQNEAQ. Trimming removed 3 bases at V and 1 base at J, with 22 bases between. CDR3 length: 20 residues. The CDR3: CASSLGVGVRARSGANVLTF. The CDR3 DNA follows: TGTGCCAGCAGCTTGGGGGTTGGGGTCCGAGCAAGGTCTGGGGCCAACGTCCTGACTTTC.

The chain uses TRBV5-4 and TRBJ1-4; D possibly corresponds to TRBD1 (5 bases). Germline V gene sequence: CDR1 SGHNT, CDR2 YYREEE (reference sequence). The CDR3 extends over 15 amino acids. V was pared by 4 bases and J by 2 bases, with 12 bases between. The CDR3 nucleotides are TGTGCCAGCAGCGTGACAGATTCTACTAATGAAAAACTGTTTTTT. Residues: CASSVTDSTNEKLFF.

The CDR3 nucleotides read TGTGCCAGCAGCCGCCCGGGAGGGAACACCCAGTACTTC. Protein product: CASSRPGGNTQYF. This rearrangement joins TRBV27 to TRBJ2-5, with 8 bases lining up with TRBD2. Germline CDR1 is MNHEY and CDR2 is SMNVEV (reference sequence). The CDR3 has 13 amino acids. Germline trimming cut 6 bases from V and 8 bases from J; bases unmatched to any gene: 8.

This chain connects TRBV7-8 to TRBJ2-3; TRBD2 agrees at 13 bases. V was clipped by 7 bases and J by 0 bases; unmatched bases: 19. Germline CDR1 and CDR2: SGHVS and FQNEAQ. The CDR3 is made up of 21 amino acids. This CDR3 is CASTRPGQGGLAGDSTDTQYF. The DNA of the CDR3 is TGTGCCAGCACCAGACCGGGACAGGGAGGACTAGCGGGAGATAGCACAGATACGCAGTATTTT.

The J gene is TRBJ1-5, the V gene TRBV27, with no clear D. This CDR3 has 16 amino acids. V dropped 2 bases and J dropped 2 bases, with 13 bases sitting between them. Germline values: CDR1 MNHEY, CDR2 SMNVEV (reference sequence). CDR3 sequence: CASSLIANSRNQPQHF. In DNA form, the CDR3 reads TGTGCCAGCAGTTTAATAGCCAACAGTCGCAATCAGCCCCAGCATTTT.

CDR3 bases: TGTGCCAGCAGTGAAGCTACTAGCGGAACCCTCGAGCAGTACTTC. Its protein product is CASSEATSGTLEQYF. This chain connects TRBV2 to TRBJ2-7; 8 bases fit TRBD2. CDR1 and CDR2 (germline): SNHLY, FYNNEI. The CDR3 runs to 15 residues. Trimming removed 0 bases from V and 6 bases from J; junction bases left unmatched: 7.

J is TRBJ1-4 and V is TRBV27; D is ambiguous. CDR1 and CDR2 from the germline V gene are MNHEY and SMNVEV (reference sequence). The CDR3 is 13 residues long. Trimming shortened V by 1 base and J by 7 bases, and 7 bases separated the two germline ends. The CDR3 protein is CASSLLGTEKLFF. The DNA for the CDR3 is TGTGCCAGCAGTTTATTGGGCACTGAAAAACTGTTTTTT.